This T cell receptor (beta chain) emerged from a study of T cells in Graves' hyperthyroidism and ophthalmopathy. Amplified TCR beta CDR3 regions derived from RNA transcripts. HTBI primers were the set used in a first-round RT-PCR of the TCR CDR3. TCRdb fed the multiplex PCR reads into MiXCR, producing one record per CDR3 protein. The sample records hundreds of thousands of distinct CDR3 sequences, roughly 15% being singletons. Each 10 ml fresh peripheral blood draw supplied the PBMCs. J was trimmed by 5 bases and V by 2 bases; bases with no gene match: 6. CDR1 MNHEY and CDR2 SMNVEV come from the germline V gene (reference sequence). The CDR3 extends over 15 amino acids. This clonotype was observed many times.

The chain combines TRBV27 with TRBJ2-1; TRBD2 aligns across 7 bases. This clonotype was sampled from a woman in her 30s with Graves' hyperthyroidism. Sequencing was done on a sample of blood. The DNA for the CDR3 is TGTGCCAGCAGTTTAGGGCCTAGCGGAAACAATGAGCAGTTCTTC. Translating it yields CASSLGPSGNNEQFF.